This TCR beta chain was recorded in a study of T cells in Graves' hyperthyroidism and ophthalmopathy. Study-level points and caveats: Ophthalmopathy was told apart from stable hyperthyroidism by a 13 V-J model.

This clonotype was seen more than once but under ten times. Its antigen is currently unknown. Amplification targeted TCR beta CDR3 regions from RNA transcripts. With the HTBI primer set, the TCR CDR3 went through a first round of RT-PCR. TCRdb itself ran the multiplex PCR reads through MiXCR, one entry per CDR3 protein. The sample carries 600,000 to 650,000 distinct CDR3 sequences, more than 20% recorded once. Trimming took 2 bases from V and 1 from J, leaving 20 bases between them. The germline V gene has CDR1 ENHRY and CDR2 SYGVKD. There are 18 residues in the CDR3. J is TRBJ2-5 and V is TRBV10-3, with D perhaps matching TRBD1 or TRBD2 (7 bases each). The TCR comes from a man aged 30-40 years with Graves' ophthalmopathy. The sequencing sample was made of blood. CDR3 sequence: CAISEGRRGLAVQETQYF. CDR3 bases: TGTGCCATCAGTGAGGGAAGGAGGGGGCTAGCGGTCCAAGAGACCCAGTACTTC.